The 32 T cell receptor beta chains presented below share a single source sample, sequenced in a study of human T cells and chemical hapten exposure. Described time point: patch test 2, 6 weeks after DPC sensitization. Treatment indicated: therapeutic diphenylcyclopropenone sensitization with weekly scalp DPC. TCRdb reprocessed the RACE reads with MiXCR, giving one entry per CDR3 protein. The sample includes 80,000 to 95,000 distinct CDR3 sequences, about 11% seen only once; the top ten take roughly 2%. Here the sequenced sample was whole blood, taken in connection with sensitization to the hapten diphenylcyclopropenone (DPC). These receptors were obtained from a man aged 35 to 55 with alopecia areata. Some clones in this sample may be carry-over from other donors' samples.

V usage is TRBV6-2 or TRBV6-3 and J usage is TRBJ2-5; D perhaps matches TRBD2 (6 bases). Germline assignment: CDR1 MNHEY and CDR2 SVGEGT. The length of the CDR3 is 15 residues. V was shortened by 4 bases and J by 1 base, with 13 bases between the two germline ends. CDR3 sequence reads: CASSSRDFFQETQYF. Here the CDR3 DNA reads TGTGCCAGCAGTTCTCGGGACTTCTTCCAAGAGACCCAGTACTTC.

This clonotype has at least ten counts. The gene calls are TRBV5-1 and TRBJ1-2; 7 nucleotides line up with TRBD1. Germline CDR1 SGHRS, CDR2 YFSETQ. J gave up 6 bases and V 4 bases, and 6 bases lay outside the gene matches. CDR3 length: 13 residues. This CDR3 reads CASSLGQADGYTF. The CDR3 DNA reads TGCGCCAGCAGCCTCGGACAGGCCGATGGCTACACCTTC.

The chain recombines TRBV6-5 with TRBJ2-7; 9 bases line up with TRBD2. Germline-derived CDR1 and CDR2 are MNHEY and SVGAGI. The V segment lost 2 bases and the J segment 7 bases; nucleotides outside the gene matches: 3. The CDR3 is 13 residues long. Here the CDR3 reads CASSYRREGEQYF. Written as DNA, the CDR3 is TGTGCCAGCAGTTACAGGCGGGAGGGGGAGCAGTACTTC.

The CDR3 DNA reads as TGTGCCAGCAGCGATAGAACTAGCACAGATACGCAGTATTTT. This codes for CASSDRTSTDTQYF. This rearrangement joins TRBV9 to TRBJ2-3; D gene unclear. The germline V gene has CDR1 SGDLS and CDR2 YYNGEE. This CDR3 is 14 amino acids long. V was trimmed by 3 bases and J by 0 bases, leaving 8 bases between them.

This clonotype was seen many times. CDR3 coding DNA: TGTGCCAGCAGTCCCCGGGGCGGGAGGGACGATACGCAGTATTTT. Translating gives CASSPRGGRDDTQYF. The chain joins TRBV12-3 or TRBV12-4 to TRBJ2-3, with 9 nucleotides matching TRBD2. V gave up 5 bases and J gave up 6 bases; unmatched junction bases: 9. CDR3 size: 15 residues.

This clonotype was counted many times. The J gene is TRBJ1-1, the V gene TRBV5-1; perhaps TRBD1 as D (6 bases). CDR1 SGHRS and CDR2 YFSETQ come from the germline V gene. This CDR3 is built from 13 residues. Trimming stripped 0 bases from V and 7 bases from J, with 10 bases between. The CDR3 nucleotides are TGCGCCAGCAGCTTGGTGGGGACAAGTGAAGCTTTCTTT. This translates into CASSLVGTSEAFF.

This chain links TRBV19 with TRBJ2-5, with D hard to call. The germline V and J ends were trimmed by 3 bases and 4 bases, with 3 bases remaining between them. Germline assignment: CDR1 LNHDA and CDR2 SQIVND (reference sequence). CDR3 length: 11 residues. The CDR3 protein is CASSMRETQYF. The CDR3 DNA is TGTGCCAGTAGTATGCGAGAGACCCAGTACTTC.

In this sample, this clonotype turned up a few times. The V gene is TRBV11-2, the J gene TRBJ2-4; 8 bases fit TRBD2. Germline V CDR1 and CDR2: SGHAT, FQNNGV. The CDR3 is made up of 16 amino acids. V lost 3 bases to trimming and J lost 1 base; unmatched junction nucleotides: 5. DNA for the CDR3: TGTGCCAGCAGCTTCGGGGGGGGGATGGCCAAAAACATTCAGTACTTC. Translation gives CASSFGGGMAKNIQYF. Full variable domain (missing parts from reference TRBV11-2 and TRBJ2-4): EAGVAQSPRYKIIEKRQSVAFWCNPISGHATLYWYQQILGQGPKLLIQFQNNGVVDDSQLPKDRFSAERLKGVDSTLKIQPAKLEDSAVYLCASSFGGGMAKNIQYFGAGTRLSVL.

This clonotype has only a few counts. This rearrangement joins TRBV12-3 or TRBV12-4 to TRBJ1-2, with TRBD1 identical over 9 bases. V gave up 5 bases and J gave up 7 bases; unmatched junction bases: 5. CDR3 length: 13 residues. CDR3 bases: TGTGCCAGCAGTACTTACAGGGGGCTTGGCTACACCTTC. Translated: CASSTYRGLGYTF.

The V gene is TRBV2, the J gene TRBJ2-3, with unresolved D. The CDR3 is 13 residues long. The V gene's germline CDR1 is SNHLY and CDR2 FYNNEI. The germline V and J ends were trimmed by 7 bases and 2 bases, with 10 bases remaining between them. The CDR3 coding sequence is TGTGCCAGCAACGCCTACTTCACAGATACGCAGTATTTT. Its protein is CASNAYFTDTQYF.

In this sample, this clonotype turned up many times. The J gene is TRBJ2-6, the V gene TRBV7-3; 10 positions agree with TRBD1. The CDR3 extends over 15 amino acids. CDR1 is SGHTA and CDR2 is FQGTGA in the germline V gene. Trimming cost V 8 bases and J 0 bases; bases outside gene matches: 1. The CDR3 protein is CASGQGVSGANVLTF. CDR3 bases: TGTGCCAGCGGACAGGGGGTCTCTGGGGCCAACGTCCTGACTTTC.

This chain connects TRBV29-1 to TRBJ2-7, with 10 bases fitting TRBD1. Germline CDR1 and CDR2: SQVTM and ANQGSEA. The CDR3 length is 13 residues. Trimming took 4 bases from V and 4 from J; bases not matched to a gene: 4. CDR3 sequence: CSVVGTGEYEQYV. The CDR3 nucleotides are TGCAGCGTTGTTGGGACAGGGGAGTACGAGCAGTACGTC.

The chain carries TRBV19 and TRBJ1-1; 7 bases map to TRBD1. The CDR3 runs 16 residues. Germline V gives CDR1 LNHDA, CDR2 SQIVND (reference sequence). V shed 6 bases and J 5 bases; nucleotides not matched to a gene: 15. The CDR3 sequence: CASSWLTGAGGTEAFF. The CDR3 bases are TGTGCCAGTAGCTGGTTAACAGGGGCCGGTGGGACTGAAGCTTTCTTT.

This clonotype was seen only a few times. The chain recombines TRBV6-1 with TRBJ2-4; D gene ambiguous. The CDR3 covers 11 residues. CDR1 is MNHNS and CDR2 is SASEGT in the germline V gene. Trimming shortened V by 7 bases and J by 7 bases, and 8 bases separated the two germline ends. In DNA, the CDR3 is TGTGCCAGCACCCAGAGGAACATTCAGTACTTC. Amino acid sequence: CASTQRNIQYF.

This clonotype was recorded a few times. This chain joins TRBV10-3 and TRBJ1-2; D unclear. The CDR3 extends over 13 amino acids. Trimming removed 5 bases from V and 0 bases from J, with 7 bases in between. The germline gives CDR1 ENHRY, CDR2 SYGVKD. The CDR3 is CAISFDPNYGYTF. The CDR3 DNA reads TGTGCCATCAGTTTTGACCCTAACTATGGCTACACCTTC.

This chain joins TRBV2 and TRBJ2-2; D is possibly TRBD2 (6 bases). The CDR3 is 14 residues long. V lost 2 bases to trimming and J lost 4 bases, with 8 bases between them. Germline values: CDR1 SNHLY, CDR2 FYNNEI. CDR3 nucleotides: TGTGCCAGCAGTGAACTAGCGAGCACCGGGGAGCTGTTTTTT. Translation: CASSELASTGELFF.

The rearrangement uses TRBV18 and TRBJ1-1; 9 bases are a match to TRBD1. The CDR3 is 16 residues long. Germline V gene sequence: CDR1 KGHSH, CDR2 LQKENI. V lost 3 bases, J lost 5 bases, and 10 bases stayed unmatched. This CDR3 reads CASSPIPPGQGTEAFF. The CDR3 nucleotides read TGTGCCAGCTCACCGATCCCTCCGGGACAGGGTACTGAAGCTTTCTTT.

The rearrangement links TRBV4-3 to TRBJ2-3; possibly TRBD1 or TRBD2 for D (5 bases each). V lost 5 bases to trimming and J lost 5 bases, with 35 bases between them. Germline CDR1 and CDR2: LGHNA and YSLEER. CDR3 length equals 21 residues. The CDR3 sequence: CASSGGGRFQGWGKLRDTQYF. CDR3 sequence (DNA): TGCGCCAGCAGCGGAGGAGGACGATTTCAGGGATGGGGAAAGCTCAGAGATACGCAGTATTTT.

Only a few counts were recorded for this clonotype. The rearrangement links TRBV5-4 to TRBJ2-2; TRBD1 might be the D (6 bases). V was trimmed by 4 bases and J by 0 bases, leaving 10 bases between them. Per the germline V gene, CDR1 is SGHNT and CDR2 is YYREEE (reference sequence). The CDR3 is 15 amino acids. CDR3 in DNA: TGTGCCAGCAGCCTGGACAGCCCGAACACCGGGGAGCTGTTTTTT. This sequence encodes CASSLDSPNTGELFF.

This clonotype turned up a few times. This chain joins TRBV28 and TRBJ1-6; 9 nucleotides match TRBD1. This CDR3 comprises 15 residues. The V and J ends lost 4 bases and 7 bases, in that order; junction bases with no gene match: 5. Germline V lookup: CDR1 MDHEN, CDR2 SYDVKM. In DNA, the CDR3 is TGTGCCAGCAGTTCCCTTGGACAGGGGAATTCACCCCTCCACTTT. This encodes CASSSLGQGNSPLHF. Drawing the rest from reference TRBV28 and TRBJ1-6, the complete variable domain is DVKVTQSSRYLVKRTGEKVFLECVQDMDHENMFWYRQDPGLGLRLIYFSYDVKMKEKGDIPEGYSVSREKKERFSLILESASTNQTSMYLCASSSLGQGNSPLHFGNGTRLTVT.

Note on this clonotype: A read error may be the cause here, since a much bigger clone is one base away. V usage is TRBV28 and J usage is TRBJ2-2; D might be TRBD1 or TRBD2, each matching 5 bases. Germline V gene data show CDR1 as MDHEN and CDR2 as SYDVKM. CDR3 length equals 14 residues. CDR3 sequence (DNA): TGTGCCAGCAGTTTGTCAGGGACCACCGGGGACCTGTTTTTT. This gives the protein CASSLSGTTGDLFF.

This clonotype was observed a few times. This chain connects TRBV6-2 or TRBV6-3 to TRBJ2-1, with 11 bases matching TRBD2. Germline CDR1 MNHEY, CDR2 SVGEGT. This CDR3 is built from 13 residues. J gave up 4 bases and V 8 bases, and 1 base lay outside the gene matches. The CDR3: CASGTSGYNEQFF. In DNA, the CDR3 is TGTGCCAGCGGGACTAGCGGATACAATGAGCAGTTCTTC.

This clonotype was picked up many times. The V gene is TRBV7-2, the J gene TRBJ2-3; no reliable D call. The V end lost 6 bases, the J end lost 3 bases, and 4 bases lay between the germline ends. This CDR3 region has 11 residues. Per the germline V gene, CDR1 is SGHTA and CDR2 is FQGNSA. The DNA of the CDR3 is TGTGCCAGCAGGGGAACAGATACGCAGTATTTT. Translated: CASRGTDTQYF.

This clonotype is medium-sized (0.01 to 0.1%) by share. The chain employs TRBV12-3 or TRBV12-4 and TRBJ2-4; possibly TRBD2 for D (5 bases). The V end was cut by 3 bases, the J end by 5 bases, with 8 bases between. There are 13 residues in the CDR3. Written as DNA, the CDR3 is TGTGCCAGCAGTTTCTCTAGCCAAAACATTCAGTACTTC. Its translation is CASSFSSQNIQYF.

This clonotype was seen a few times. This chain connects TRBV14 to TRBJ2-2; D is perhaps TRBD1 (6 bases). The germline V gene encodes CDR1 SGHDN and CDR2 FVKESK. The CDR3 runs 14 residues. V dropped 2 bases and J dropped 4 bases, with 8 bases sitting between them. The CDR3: CASSQRTVTGELFF. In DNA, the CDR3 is TGTGCCAGCAGCCAAAGGACAGTCACCGGGGAGCTGTTTTTT.

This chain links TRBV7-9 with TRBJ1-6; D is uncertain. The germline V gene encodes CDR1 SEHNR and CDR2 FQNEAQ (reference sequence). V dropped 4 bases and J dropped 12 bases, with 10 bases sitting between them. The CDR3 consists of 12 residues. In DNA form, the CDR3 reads TGTGCCAGCAGCTCCCTGGAGCTACCCCTCCACTTT. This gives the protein CASSSLELPLHF.

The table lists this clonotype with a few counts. The CDR3 loop reads CSARAAGTDTQYF. CDR3 in DNA: TGCAGTGCTAGAGCAGCGGGCACAGATACGCAGTATTTT. J is TRBJ2-3 and V is TRBV20-1, with D possibly being TRBD2 (5 bases). V was clipped by 1 base and J by 1 base, with 6 bases between them. Looked up from germline, CDR1 is DFQATT and CDR2 is SNEGSKA (reference sequence). The CDR3 runs 13 residues.

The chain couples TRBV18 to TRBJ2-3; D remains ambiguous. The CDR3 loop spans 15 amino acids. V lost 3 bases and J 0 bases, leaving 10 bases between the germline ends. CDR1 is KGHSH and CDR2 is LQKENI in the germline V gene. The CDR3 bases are TGTGCCAGCTCACCGAAGCGAACTAGCACAGATACGCAGTATTTT. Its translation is CASSPKRTSTDTQYF.

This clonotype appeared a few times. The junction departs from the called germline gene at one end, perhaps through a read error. The CDR3 here is CASSITGTRQDTQYF. CDR3 DNA: TGTGCCAGCAGCATAACCGGGACTAGACAGGATACGCAGTATTTT. The rearrangement uses TRBV7-3 and TRBJ2-3, with 8 bases aligning to TRBD2. The CDR3 is 15 residues long. Germline lookup yields CDR1 SGHTA and CDR2 FQGTGA.

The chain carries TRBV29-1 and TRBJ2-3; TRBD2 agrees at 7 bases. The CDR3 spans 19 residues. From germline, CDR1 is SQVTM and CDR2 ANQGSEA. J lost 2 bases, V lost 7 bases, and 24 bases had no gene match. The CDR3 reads CSAGSMLIGGTAFTDTQYF. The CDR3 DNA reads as TGCAGCGCTGGATCAATGTTGATCGGGGGGACCGCCTTCACAGATACGCAGTATTTT.

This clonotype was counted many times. The CDR3 sequence is CASNYQKNTEAFF. The DNA for the CDR3 is TGTGCCAGCAATTATCAAAAGAACACTGAAGCTTTCTTT. This sequence joins TRBV6-5 and TRBJ1-1; D is uncertain. V was trimmed by 7 bases and J by 1 base, leaving 10 bases between them. This CDR3 is 13 amino acids long. CDR1 and CDR2 from the germline V gene are MNHEY and SVGAGI.

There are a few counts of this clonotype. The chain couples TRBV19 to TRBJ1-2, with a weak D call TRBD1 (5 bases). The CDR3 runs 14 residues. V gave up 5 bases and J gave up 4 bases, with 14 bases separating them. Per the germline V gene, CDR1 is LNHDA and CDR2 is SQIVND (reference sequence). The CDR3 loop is CASSGRGRGYGYTF. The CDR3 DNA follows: TGTGCCAGTAGTGGGCGGGGAAGGGGCTATGGCTACACCTTC.